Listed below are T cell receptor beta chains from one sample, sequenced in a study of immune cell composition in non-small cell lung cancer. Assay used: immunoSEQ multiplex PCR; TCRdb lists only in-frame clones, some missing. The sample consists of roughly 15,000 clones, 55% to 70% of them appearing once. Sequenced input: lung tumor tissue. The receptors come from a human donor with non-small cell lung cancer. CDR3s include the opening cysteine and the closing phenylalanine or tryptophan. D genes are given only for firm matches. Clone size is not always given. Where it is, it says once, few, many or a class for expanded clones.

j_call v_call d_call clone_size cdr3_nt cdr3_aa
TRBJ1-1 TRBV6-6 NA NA TGTGCCAGCAGTTACCCTACAGGGAACACTGAAGCTTTCTTT CASSYPTGNTEAFF
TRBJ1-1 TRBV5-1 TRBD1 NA TGCGCCAGCAGCGACGACAGGGACACTGAAGCTTTCTTT CASSDDRDTEAFF
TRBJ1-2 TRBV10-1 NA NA TGCGCCAGCAGTGGGCCACCCGGGGGCTACACCTTC CASSGPPGGYTF
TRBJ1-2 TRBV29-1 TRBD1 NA TGCAGCGTTGAAGATGTGGCAGGGGGTGGCTACACCTTC CSVEDVAGGGYTF
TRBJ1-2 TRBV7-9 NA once TGTGCCAGCAGCTTGAGGCAGTGGTATGGCTACACCTTC CASSLRQWYGYTF
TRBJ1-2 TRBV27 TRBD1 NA TGTGCCAGCAGTTTAGCTCCAGGGGGTCTAAGCTACACCTTC CASSLAPGGLSYTF
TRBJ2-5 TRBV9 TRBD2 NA TGTGCCAGCAGCGTAGGAAGCGGGGGCCAAGAGACCCAGTACTTC CASSVGSGGQETQYF
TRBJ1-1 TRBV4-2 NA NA TGTGCCAGCAGCCTTACCGGGACACATAACACTGAAGCTTTCTTT CASSLTGTHNTEAFF
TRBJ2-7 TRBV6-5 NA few TGTGCCAGCAGTGTACAGGGTCGGGAGCAGTACTTC CASSVQGREQYF
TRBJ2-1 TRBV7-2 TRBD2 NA TGTGCCAGCAGCAAAGAAAGTTTTAGCGGGGTAATCTTC CASSKESFSGVIF
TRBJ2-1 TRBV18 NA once TGTGCCAGCTCACCACCAAAGGGAGGGGGGCACAATGAGCAGTTCTTC CASSPPKGGGHNEQFF
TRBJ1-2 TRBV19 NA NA TGTGCCAGTAGTATACTTCAGTCCTATGGCTACACCTTC CASSILQSYGYTF
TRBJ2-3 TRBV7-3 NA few TGTGCCAGCAGCTTAGAGGGGGTCGGGGTAGGCACAGATACGCAGTATTTT CASSLEGVGVGTDTQYF
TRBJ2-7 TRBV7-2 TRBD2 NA TGTGCCAGCAGCCCGCGCGGGGGGCGATTCTACGAGCAGTACTTC CASSPRGGRFYEQYF
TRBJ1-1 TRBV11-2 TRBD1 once TGTGCCAGCAGACAACTATCAGGGGGGTACACTGAAGCTTTCTTT CASRQLSGGYTEAFF
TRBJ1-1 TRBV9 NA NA TGTGCCAGCAGCCCCCCGCGGGCTAAATTTGCTGAAGCTTTCTTT CASSPPRAKFAEAFF
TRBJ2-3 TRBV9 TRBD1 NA TGTGCCAGCAGCCCCGAAGGGGACAGGGCAGATACGCAGTATTTT CASSPEGDRADTQYF
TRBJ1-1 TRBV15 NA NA TGTGCCACCAGACAGGTTCCGGTCACTGAAGCTTTCTTT CATRQVPVTEAFF
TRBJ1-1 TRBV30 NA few TGTGCCTGGAGTGTACGGATTAGGGGTGAAGCTTTCTTT CAWSVRIRGEAFF
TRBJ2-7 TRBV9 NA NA TGTGCCAGCAGCCCGAGGACATCCTACGAGCAGTACTTC CASSPRTSYEQYF
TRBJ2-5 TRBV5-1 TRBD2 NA TGCGCCAGCAGCTTGGTCCGGACTAGCGGGGAAGAGACCCAGTACTTC CASSLVRTSGEETQYF
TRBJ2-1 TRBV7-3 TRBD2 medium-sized TGTGCCAGCAGCCTAGCGGGGGGGCGGAACAATGAGCAGTTCTTC CASSLAGGRNNEQFF
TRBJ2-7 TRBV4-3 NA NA TGCGCCAGCAGCCAAGGCCGGCGGAACGAGCAGTACTTC CASSQGRRNEQYF
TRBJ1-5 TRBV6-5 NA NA TGTGCCAGCAGAGAGGGGGGGGAAGGGCAGCCCCAGCATTTT CASREGGEGQPQHF
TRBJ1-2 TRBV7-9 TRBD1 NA TGTGCCAGCAGCCTTGGGACAGGGGACGGCTACACCTTC CASSLGTGDGYTF
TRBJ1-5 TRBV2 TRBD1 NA TGTGCCAGCAGTGGGTCGACAGGGAACCAGCCCCAGCATTTT CASSGSTGNQPQHF
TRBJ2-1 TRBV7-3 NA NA TGTGCCAGCAGCTTAAAAGGCGGGGTTTCTTTTAGCTCCTACAATGAGCAGTTCTTC CASSLKGGVSFSSYNEQFF
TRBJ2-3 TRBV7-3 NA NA TGTGCCAGCAGCCCTAGACCAGGCGGGGGCCCCACAGATACGCAGTATTTT CASSPRPGGGPTDTQYF
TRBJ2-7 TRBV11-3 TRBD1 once TGTGCCAGCAGCCCACGGACAGGGCCCACGAACGAGCAGTACTTC CASSPRTGPTNEQYF
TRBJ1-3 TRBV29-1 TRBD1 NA TGCAGCGCTGCGACAGGGGGAAACTCTGGAAACACCATATATTTT CSAATGGNSGNTIYF
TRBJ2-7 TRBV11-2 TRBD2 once TGTGCCAGCAGCTTTCTAGCGGGGGAATCCTACGAGCAGTACTTC CASSFLAGESYEQYF
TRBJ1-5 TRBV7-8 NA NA TGTGCCAGCAGTCTTAGACGGCAGGGCAATTACCAGCCCCAGCATTTT CASSLRRQGNYQPQHF
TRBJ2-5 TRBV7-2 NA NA TGTGCCAGCAGCTTAGCAGGGGCGTATCAAGAGACCCAGTACTTC CASSLAGAYQETQYF
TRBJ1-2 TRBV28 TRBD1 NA TGTGCCAGCAGTTTAATCGCAGGGGGAGATGGCTACACCTTC CASSLIAGGDGYTF
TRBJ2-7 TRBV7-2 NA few TGTGCCAGCAGCTGGGGAGAGGGAATGCCCTACGAGCAGTACTTC CASSWGEGMPYEQYF
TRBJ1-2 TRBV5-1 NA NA TGCGCCAGCAGCTCAGCGCCGGGACGGGACACCTATGGCTACACCTTC CASSSAPGRDTYGYTF
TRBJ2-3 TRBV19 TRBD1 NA TGTGCCAGTAGTATCCAGGGGGACGACACAGATACGCAGTATTTT CASSIQGDDTDTQYF
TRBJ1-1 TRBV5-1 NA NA TGCGCCAGCAGGAGTCGGAGCGGCACTGAAGCTTTCTTT CASRSRSGTEAFF
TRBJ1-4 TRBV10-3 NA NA TGTGCCATCAATGGGGCACTTAATGAAAAACTGTTTTTT CAINGALNEKLFF
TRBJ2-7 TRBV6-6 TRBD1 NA TGTGCCAGCAGTTATACAGGGGACGAGCAGTACTTC CASSYTGDEQYF
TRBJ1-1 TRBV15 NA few TGTGCCACCAGCAGCGATGACAGGACAGCTTTCTTT CATSSDDRTAFF
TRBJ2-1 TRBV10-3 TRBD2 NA TGTGCCATCACCGATAGCGGGGGGGCCGACAACGAGCAGTTCTTC CAITDSGGADNEQFF
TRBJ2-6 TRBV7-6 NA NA TGTGCCAGCAGCTTAGCAGGGGCTGGGGCCAACGTCCTGACTTTC CASSLAGAGANVLTF
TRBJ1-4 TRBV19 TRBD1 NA TGTGCCAGTAGGATCATGACAGGGATGGGGGAAAAACTGTTTTTT CASRIMTGMGEKLFF
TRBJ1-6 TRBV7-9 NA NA TGTGCCAGCAGCTTAGGACAGGACAATTCACCCCTCCACTTT CASSLGQDNSPLHF
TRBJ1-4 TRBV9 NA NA TGTGCCAGCAGCCCCTTAGAGGGGAGGGCTGAAAAACTGTTTTTT CASSPLEGRAEKLFF
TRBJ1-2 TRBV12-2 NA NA TGTGCAAGTCGCTTAGATCCCCCAAACTATGGCTACACCTTC CASRLDPPNYGYTF
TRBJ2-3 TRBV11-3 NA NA TGTGCCAGCAGCTATCACACAGATACGCAGTATTTT CASSYHTDTQYF
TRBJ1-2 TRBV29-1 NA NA TGCAGCGTTGCATGGGCAATGGTAGGCGATGGCTACACCTTC CSVAWAMVGDGYTF
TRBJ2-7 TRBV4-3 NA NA TGCGCCAGCAGCCAAGAATTCAGGGTCCGCGAGCAGTACTTC CASSQEFRVREQYF
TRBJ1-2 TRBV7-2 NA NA TGTGCCAGCAGCTCCCTAAATTTTCGTCTTGGCTACACCTTC CASSSLNFRLGYTF